Sequencing of this T cell receptor (beta chain) was carried out in a study of early T cells in non-severe SARS-CoV-2 infection (dated by TCRdb to the early 2020s). In terms of the full investigation: TCR sequencing used bulk RNA from unsorted whole blood, so alpha and beta chains could not be paired.

Study-wide conclusions, independent of this receptor: Matching against VDJdb was skewed toward anti-spike CD8 responses, likely underestimated virus-specific expansions, and missed private and CD4 specificities.

In this sample, this clonotype turned up a few times. Its antigen is currently not known. Nothing much larger sits one base from this clone, and base qualities are not available. Libraries were constructed by 5' RACE. Reads for this sample came from a NextSeq 500. In the TCR library protocol, unique molecular identifiers were attached to individual cDNA molecules to correct for PCR bias and sequencing error. Both TCR alpha and beta chains were sequenced, and tight co-correlation was observed between alpha and beta sequence abundances in each sample. Regarding the original processing steps: V gene, J gene and CDR3 annotation of TCR sequences was performed with Decombinator V4. TCRs were defined as expanded if a significant change between any two time points was detected under a Poisson model with p below 0.0001. Abundances of TCRs were expressed as counts per million after normalisation to the total number of TCRs sequenced in each sample. TRAV1-2 paired with TRAJ12, TRAJ20 or TRAJ33 defined MAIT TCRs, while TRAV10 paired with TRAJ18 defined iNKT TCRs. A search of VDJdb, accessed on 1 November 2021, was run for TCRs annotated to CMV, EBV and SARS-CoV-2, with TCRs annotated for multiple antigens excluded. TCRdb ran its own pipeline on the public reads, namely fastp trimming at Q25 and MiXCR clone calling, and kept in-frame beta chains. When rows share a CDR3 protein, they turn into one entry using the most common DNA and genes. The V and J calls shown here were made by TCRdb, not taken from the authors' results. Recorded for this sample are some 98,000 distinct CDR3 sequences; about 10% of them occurred a single time. The top ten clonotypes cover approximately 5% of the sample.

The study was a case-control design nested within a healthcare worker cohort in London, UK, with weekly nasopharyngeal swab PCR tests and blood sampling. Between 23 and 31 March 2020, the week of the UK lockdown, healthcare workers were enrolled and then followed up weekly for as long as 16 weeks. Sequences MNHEY (CDR1) and SVGAGI (CDR2) are obtained from the germline V gene. For this chain, trimming is 6 bases at the V end and 0 bases at the J end, and the number of junction bases without a gene match is 1. Its CDR3 holds 14 amino acids, cysteine through phenylalanine. The only DNA kept is the CDR3, 42 bases in frame from the first base.

This receptor was obtained from an adult who was a healthcare worker with PCR-confirmed SARS-CoV-2 infection or an uninfected control (not recorded which). The rearrangement joined TRBV6-5 to TRBJ1-2; TRBD1 aligns with 10 central bases. Sequenced material: whole blood. The sequenced DNA: TGTGCCAGCAGGGGACAGGGGACTAACTATGGCTACACCTTC. This translates into CASRGQGTNYGYTF.